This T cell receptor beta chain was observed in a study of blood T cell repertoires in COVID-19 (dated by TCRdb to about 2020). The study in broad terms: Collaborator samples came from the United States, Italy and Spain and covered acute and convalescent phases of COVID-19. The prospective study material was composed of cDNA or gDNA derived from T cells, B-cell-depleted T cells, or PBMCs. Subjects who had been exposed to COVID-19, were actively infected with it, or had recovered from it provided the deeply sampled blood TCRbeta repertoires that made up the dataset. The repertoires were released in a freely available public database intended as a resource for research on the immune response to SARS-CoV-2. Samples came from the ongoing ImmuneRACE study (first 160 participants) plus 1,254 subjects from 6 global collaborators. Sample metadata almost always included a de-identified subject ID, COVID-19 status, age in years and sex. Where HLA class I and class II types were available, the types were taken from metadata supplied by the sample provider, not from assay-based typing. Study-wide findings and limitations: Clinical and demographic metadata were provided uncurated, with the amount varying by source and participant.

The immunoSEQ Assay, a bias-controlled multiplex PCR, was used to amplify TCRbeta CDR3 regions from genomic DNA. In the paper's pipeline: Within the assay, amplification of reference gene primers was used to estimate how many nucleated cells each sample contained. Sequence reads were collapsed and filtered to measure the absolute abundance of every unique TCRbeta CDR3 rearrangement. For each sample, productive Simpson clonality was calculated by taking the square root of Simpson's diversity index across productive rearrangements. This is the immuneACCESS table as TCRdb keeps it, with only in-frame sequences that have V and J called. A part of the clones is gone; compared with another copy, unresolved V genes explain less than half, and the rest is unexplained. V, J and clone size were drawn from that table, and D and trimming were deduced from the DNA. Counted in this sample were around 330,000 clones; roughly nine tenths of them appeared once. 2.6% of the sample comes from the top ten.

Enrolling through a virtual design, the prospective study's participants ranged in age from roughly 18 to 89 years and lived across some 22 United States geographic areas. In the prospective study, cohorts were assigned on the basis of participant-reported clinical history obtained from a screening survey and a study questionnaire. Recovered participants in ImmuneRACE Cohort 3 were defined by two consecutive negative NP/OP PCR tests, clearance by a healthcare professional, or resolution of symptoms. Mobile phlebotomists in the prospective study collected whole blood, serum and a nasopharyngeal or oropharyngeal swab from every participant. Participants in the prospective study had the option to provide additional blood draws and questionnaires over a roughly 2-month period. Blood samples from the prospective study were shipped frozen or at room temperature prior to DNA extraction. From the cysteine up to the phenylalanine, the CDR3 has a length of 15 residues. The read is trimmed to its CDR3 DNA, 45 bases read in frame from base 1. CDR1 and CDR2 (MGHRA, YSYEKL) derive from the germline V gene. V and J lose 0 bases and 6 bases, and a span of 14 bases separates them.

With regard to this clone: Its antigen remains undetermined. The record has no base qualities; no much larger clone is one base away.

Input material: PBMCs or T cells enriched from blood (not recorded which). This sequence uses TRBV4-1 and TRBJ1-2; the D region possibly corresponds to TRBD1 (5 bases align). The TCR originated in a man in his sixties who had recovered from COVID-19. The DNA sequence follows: TGCGCCAGCAGCCAAGATTCGGGGGGTGGCGATGGCTACACCTTC. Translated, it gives CASSQDSGGGDGYTF.